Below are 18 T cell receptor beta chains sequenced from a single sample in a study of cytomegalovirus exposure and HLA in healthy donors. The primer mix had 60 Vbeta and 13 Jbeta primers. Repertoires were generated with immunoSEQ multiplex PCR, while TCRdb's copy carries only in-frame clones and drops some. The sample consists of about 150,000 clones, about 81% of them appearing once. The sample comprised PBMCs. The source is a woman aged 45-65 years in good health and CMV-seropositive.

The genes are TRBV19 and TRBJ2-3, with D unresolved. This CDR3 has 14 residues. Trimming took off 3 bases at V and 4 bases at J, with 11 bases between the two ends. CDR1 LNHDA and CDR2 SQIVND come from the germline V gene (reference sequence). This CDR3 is CASSIFSRADTQYF. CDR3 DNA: TGTGCCAGTAGTATTTTTTCTCGGGCAGATACGCAGTATTTT. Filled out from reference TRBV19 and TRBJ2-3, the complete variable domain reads DGGITQSPKYLFRKEGQNVTLSCEQNLNHDAMYWYRQDPGQGLRLIYYSQIVNDFQKGDIAEGYSVSREKKESFPLTVTSAQKNPTAFYLCASSIFSRADTQYFGPGTRLTVL.

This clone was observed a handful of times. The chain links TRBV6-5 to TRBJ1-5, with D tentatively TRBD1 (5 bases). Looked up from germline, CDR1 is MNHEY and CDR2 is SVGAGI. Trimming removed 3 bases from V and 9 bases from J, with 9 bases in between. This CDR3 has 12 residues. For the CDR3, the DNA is TGTGCCAGCAGTTATCTTAGGGGGCCCCAGCATTTT. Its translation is CASSYLRGPQHF.

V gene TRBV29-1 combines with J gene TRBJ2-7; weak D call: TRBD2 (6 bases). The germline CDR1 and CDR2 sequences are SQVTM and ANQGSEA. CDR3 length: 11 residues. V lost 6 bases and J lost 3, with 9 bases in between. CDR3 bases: TGCAGCGTCGTGACTAGCTACGAGCAGTACTTC. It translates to CSVVTSYEQYF.

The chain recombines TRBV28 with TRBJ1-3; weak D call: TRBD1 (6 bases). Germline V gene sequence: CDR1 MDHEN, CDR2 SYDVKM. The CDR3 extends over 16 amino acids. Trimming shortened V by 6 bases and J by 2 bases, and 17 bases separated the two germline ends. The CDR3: CASSPVLGGAGNTIYF. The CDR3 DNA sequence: TGTGCCAGCAGCCCCGTATTAGGGGGGGCTGGAAACACCATATATTTT.

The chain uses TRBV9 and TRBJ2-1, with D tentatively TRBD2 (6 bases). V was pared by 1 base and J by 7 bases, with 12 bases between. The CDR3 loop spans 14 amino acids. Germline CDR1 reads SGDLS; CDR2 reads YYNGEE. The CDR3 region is CASSVSAGYNEQFF. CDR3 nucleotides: TGTGCCAGCAGCGTATCAGCGGGTTATAATGAGCAGTTCTTC.

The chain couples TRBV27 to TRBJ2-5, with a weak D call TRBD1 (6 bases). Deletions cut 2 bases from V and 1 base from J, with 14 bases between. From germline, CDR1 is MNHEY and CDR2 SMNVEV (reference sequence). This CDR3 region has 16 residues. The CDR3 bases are TGTGCCAGCAGTTTAGGTTCCGGGACACTCCAAGAGACCCAGTACTTC. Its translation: CASSLGSGTLQETQYF.

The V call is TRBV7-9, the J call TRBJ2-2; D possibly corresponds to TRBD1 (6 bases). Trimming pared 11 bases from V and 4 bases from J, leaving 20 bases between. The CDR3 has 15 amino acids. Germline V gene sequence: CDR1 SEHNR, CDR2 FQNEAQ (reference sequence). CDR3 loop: CAPSWGLGGTGELFF. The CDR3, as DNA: TGTGCCCCGTCTTGGGGGCTCGGAGGCACCGGGGAGCTGTTTTTT.

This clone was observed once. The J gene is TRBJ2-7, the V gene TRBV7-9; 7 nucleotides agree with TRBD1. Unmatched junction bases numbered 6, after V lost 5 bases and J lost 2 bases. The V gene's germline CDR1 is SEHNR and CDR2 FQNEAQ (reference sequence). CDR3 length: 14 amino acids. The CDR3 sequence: CASSGTAETYEQYF. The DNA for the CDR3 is TGTGCCAGCAGCGGGACAGCCGAAACCTACGAGCAGTACTTC.

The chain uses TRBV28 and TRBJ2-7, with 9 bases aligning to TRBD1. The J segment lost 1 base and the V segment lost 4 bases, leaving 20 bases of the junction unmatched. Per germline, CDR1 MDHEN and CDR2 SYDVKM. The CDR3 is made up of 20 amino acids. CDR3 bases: TGTGCCAGCAGTTCCCTATTCGTGGGACAGGGATTTCTCGGATCCTACGAGCAGTACTTC. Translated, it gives CASSSLFVGQGFLGSYEQYF.

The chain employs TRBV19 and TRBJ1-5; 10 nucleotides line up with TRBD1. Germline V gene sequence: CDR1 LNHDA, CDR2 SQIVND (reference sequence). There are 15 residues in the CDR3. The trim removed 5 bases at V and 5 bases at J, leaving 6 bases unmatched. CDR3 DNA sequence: TGTGCCAGTAGTCCCTTGGACAGGGGGGATCAGCCCCAGCATTTT. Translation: CASSPLDRGDQPQHF. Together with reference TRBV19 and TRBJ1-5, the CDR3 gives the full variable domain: DGGITQSPKYLFRKEGQNVTLSCEQNLNHDAMYWYRQDPGQGLRLIYYSQIVNDFQKGDIAEGYSVSREKKESFPLTVTSAQKNPTAFYLCASSPLDRGDQPQHFGDGTRLSIL.

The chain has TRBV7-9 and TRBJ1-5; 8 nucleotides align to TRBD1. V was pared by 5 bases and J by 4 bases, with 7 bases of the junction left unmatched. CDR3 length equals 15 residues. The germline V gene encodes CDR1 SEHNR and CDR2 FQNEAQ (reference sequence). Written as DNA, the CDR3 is TGTGCCAGCAGCGACTCCAGGGGGCGGAATCAGCCCCAGCATTTT. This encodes CASSDSRGRNQPQHF. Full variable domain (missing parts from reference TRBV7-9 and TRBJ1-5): DTGVSQNPRHKITKRGQNVTFRCDPISEHNRLYWYRQTLGQGPEFLTYFQNEAQLEKSRLLSDRFSAERPKGSFSTLEIQRTEQGDSAMYLCASSDSRGRNQPQHFGDGTRLSIL.

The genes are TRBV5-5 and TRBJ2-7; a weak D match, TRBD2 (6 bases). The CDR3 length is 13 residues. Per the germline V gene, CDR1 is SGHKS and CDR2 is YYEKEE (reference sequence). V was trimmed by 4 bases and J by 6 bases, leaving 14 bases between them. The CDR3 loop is CASSIRTEGEQYF. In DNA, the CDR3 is TGTGCCAGCAGCATCAGGACGGAGGGCGAGCAGTACTTC.

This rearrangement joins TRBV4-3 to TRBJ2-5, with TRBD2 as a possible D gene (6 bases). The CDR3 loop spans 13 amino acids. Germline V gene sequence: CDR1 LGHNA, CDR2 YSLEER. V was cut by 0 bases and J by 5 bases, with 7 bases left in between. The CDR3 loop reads CASSQDRGETQYF. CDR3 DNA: TGCGCCAGCAGCCAAGACCGGGGGGAGACCCAGTACTTC.

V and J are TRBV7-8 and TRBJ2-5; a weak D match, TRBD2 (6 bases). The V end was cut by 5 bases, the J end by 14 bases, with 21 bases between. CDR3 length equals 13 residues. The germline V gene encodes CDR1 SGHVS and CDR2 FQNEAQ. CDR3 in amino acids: CASSLRLGGGVYF. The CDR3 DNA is TGTGCCAGCAGCCTCCGACTCGGGGGAGGAGTTTACTTC.

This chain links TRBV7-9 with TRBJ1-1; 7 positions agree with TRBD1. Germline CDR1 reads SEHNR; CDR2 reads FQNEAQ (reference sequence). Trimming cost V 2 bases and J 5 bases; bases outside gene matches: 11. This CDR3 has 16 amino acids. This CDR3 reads CASSLPNRQGPTEAFF. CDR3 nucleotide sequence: TGTGCCAGCAGCTTACCGAACAGACAGGGTCCAACTGAAGCTTTCTTT.

The chain's CDR3 is CASSLRDSWNTEAFF. The CDR3 coding sequence is TGTGCCAGCAGCCTCCGGGACAGCTGGAACACTGAAGCTTTCTTT. This chain connects TRBV7-6 to TRBJ1-1, with 7 nucleotides matching TRBD1. The CDR3 contains 15 residues. Germline CDR1 and CDR2: SGHVS and FNYEAQ. The J segment lost 1 base and the V segment lost 5 bases, leaving 7 bases of the junction unmatched.

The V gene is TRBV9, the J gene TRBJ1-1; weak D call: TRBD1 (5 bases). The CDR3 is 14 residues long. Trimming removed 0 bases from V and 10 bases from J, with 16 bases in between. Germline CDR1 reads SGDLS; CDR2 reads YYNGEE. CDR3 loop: CASSVARSMGPAFF. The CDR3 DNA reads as TGTGCCAGCAGCGTAGCTCGTTCTATGGGGCCAGCTTTCTTT.

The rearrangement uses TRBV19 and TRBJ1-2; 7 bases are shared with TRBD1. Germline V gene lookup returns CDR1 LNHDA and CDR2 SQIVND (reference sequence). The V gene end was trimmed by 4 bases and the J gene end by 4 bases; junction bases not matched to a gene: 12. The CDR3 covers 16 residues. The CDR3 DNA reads TGTGCCAGTAGTACAACGTGGGACAGCGGGGGCTATGGCTACACCTTC. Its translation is CASSTTWDSGGYGYTF.